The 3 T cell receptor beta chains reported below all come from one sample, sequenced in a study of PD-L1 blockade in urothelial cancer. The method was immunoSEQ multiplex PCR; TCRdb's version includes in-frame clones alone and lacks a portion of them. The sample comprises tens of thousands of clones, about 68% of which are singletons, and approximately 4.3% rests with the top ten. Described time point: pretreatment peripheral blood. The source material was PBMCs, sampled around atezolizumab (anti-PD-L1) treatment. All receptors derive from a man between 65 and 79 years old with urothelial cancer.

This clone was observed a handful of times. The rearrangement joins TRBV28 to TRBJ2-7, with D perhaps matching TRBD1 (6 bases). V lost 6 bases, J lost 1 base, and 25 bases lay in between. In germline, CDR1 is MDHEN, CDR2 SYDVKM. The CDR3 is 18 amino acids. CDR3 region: CASSPRGRGGSASYEQYF. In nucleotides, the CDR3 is TGTGCCAGCAGCCCCCGGGGCAGGGGTGGCAGCGCGTCCTACGAGCAGTACTTC.

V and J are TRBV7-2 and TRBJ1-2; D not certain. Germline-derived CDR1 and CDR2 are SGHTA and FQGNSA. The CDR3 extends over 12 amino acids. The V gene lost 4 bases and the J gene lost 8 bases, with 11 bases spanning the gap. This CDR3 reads CASSSVWEGYTF. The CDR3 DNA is TGTGCCAGCAGCTCCGTTTGGGAGGGCTACACCTTC. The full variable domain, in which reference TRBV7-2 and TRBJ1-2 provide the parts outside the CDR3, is GAGVSQSPSNKVTEKGKDVELRCDPISGHTALYWYRQSLGQGLEFLIYFQGNSAPDKSGLPSDRFSAERTGGSVSTLTIQRTQQEDSAVYLCASSSVWEGYTFGSGTRLTVV.

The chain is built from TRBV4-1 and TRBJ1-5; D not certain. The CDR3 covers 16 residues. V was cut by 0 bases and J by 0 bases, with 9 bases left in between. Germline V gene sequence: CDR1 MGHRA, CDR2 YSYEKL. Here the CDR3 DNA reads TGCGCCAGCAGCCAAGAGGCGGAGTTTAGCAATCAGCCCCAGCATTTT. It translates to CASSQEAEFSNQPQHF.